The rows below give T cell receptor beta chains drawn from one sample of a study of cytotoxic CD8 clonotypes in ibrutinib-treated CLL. Profiled with immunoSEQ multiplex PCR; TCRdb holds only in-frame clones, not every one. In the table there are approximately 200,000 clones, approximately 72% of which are singletons. Sequencing used PBMCs, obtained after 24 months of ibrutinib treatment. Receptors originate from a human donor with chronic lymphocytic leukemia. Both conserved end residues are part of each CDR3. The D gene is left open where the match is weak. Only part of the rows carry a size: once, few, many, or a class if the clone is expanded.

V gene	CDR3 length	J gene	clone size	D gene	CDR3 protein	CDR3 DNA
TRBV18	14	TRBJ2-1	few	-	CASSPLSGDTEQFF	TGTGCCAGCTCACCCCTGTCGGGGGACACTGAGCAGTTCTTC
TRBV27	13	TRBJ1-1	-	TRBD1	CASSLGYRGAPFF	TGTGCCAGCAGTCTGGGGTACAGGGGAGCTCCTTTCTTT
TRBV15	14	TRBJ2-7	-	-	CATTSSPRSYEQYF	TGTGCCACAACTAGCAGCCCGAGGTCCTACGAGCAGTACTTC
TRBV7-7	14	TRBJ2-5	few	-	CASSLVGLAETQYF	TGTGCCAGCAGCTTAGTGGGGTTAGCTGAGACCCAGTACTTC
TRBV27	14	TRBJ1-5	few	-	CASSLNRNNQPQHF	TGTGCCAGCAGTCTAAACAGAAACAATCAGCCCCAGCATTTT
TRBV6-5	15	TRBJ2-7	-	TRBD1	CASSYTQGMEYEQYF	TGTGCCAGCAGTTACACACAGGGGATGGAGTACGAGCAGTACTTC
TRBV19	15	TRBJ2-3	few	TRBD2	CASGVAGRRTDTQYF	TGTGCCAGTGGGGTAGCGGGAAGGAGGACAGATACGCAGTATTTT
TRBV15	15	TRBJ2-7	-	-	CATSRVPDAYYEQYF	TGTGCCACCAGCAGAGTCCCCGATGCGTACTACGAGCAGTACTTC
TRBV6-4	13	TRBJ2-1	-	TRBD1	CASSEQGADEQFF	TGTGCCAGCAGTGAGCAGGGGGCCGATGAGCAGTTCTTC
TRBV6-5	13	TRBJ2-3	-	-	CASSRHSADTQYF	TGTGCCAGCAGCCGACATTCGGCAGATACGCAGTATTTT
TRBV4-3	15	TRBJ2-2	-	TRBD2	CASSQVLAGPGELFF	TGCGCCAGCAGCCAAGTTCTAGCGGGACCCGGGGAGCTGTTTTTT
TRBV5-4	16	TRBJ2-3	-	TRBD2	CASSLLAGGGTDTQYF	TGTGCCAGCAGTTTGCTAGCGGGAGGGGGCACAGATACGCAGTATTTT
TRBV18	15	TRBJ1-2	-	-	CASSPGAGSDYGYTF	TGTGCCAGCTCACCTGGCGCGGGCTCGGACTATGGCTACACCTTC
TRBV7-2	14	TRBJ2-1	few	TRBD2	CASSGTFSHNEQFF	TGTGCCAGTAGCGGGACTTTTTCCCACAATGAGCAGTTCTTC
TRBV4-1	16	TRBJ1-2	-	TRBD1	CASSQLIQGANYGYTF	TGCGCCAGCAGCCAATTGATCCAGGGGGCCAACTATGGCTACACCTTC
TRBV19	14	TRBJ2-3	-	TRBD2	CASSGGGITDTQYF	TGTGCCAGTAGTGGGGGAGGGATAACAGATACGCAGTATTTT
TRBV9	19	TRBJ2-3	-	TRBD2	CASSVVPRASGISADTQYF	TGTGCCAGCAGCGTAGTTCCCCGGGCTAGCGGGATATCGGCAGATACGCAGTATTTT
TRBV6-4	15	TRBJ2-7	-	TRBD1	CASSPTPGQGKEQYF	TGTGCCAGCAGTCCTACCCCGGGACAGGGGAAAGAGCAGTACTTC
TRBV12-5	13	TRBJ1-6	-	-	CASGSGPQSPLHF	TGTGCTAGTGGTTCGGGGCCACAATCACCCCTCCACTTT
TRBV4-3	14	TRBJ1-1	-	-	CASSQYGPNTEAFF	TGCGCCAGCAGCCAATATGGGCCGAACACTGAAGCTTTCTTT
TRBV19	14	TRBJ2-2	-	-	CASSIGRNTGELFF	TGTGCCAGTAGTATAGGCCGGAACACCGGGGAGCTGTTTTTT
TRBV2	16	TRBJ2-1	-	TRBD2	CASSLTSGSSYNEQFF	TGTGCCAGCAGTCTGACTAGCGGGAGCTCCTACAATGAGCAGTTCTTC
TRBV5-4	16	TRBJ2-7	-	TRBD1	CASRRSGGKGSNEQYF	TGTGCCAGCAGACGTTCAGGGGGTAAAGGGAGTAACGAGCAGTACTTC
TRBV15	14	TRBJ2-1	-	TRBD2	CATSRDIAGDEQFF	TGTGCCACCAGCAGAGATATAGCGGGAGATGAGCAGTTCTTC
TRBV11-3	15	TRBJ2-5	-	TRBD2	CASSLGLAGQETQYF	TGTGCCAGCAGCTTAGGACTAGCGGGACAAGAGACCCAGTACTTC
TRBV2	13	TRBJ2-5	-	-	CASSVEGQETQYF	TGTGCCAGCAGCGTGGAGGGCCAAGAGACCCAGTACTTC
TRBV7-9	14	TRBJ2-3	-	-	CASSPRQFSNTQYF	TGTGCCAGCAGCCCGCGACAGTTTTCTAATACGCAGTATTTT
TRBV9	14	TRBJ2-5	-	-	CASSGRGLGETQYF	TGTGCCAGCAGCGGGAGGGGGTTGGGAGAGACCCAGTACTTC
TRBV9	17	TRBJ2-3	-	-	CASSPKQRTASTDTQYF	TGTGCCAGCAGCCCAAAACAACGGACAGCAAGCACAGATACGCAGTATTTT